This entry lists 20 T cell receptor beta chains sequenced from one sample in a study of blood T cell repertoires in COVID-19. The protocol was immunoSEQ multiplex PCR, while the TCRdb copy is restricted to in-frame clones and leaves out a portion. This sample yields about 160,000 clones, of which 75% to 85% are seen a single time; approximately 6% belongs to the top ten. Material for sequencing was PBMCs or T cells enriched from blood (not recorded which). The receptor source for this set is a man aged 40-55 years who had recovered from COVID-19.

This clone has ten or more counts. The chain couples TRBV4-1 to TRBJ2-3; D might be TRBD1 (6 bases). The CDR3 runs to 13 residues. Between the trimmed V and J ends, which lost 0 bases and 14 bases, there was a span of 15 bases. Germline lookup yields CDR1 MGHRA and CDR2 YSYEKL. The DNA of the CDR3 is TGCGCCAGCAGCCAAGATGGGTTGGGGGCGGGGTATTTT. Translating it yields CASSQDGLGAGYF.

V and J are TRBV9 and TRBJ2-1; D might be TRBD2 (6 bases). Germline CDR1 and CDR2: SGDLS and YYNGEE. Deletions cut 4 bases from V and 8 bases from J, with 19 bases between. CDR3 length: 15 amino acids. CDR3 sequence (DNA): TGTGCCAGCAGCCCCTTTCCGCAACCTAGCGATGAGCAGTTCTTC. Amino acid sequence: CASSPFPQPSDEQFF.

The rearrangement uses TRBV7-8 and TRBJ2-1; a weak D match, TRBD2 (7 bases). The germline V and J ends were trimmed by 5 bases and 3 bases, with 17 bases remaining between them. In germline, CDR1 is SGHVS, CDR2 FQNEAQ. This CDR3 spans 16 amino acids. Written as DNA, the CDR3 is TGTGCCAGCAGCCCCTCCACGGGGGGCAACTACAATGAGCAGTTCTTC. Its protein is CASSPSTGGNYNEQFF.

Here the CDR3 DNA reads TGTGCCAGCAGTTATTACCCCAGCGGGGGATTGGCCGGGGAGCTGTTTTTT. Translation: CASSYYPSGGLAGELFF. The rearrangement links TRBV6-7 to TRBJ2-2; 8 positions match TRBD2. TRBV6-7 is an open reading frame whose function is uncertain. CDR3 length: 17 amino acids. J gave up 6 bases and V 3 bases, and 12 bases lay outside the gene matches.

The chain has TRBV27 and TRBJ1-2; 9 bases match TRBD1. Per germline, CDR1 MNHEY and CDR2 SMNVEV (reference sequence). With V trimmed by 5 bases and J by 2 bases, 12 bases remained unmatched. The CDR3 has 17 amino acids. The CDR3, as DNA: TGTGCCAGCAGTCGGGACAGGGAGGGACGATGGAACTATGGCTACACCTTC. Protein sequence: CASSRDREGRWNYGYTF.

The CDR3 loop reads CASSYGVGSAQYF. In nucleotides, the CDR3 is TGTGCCAGCAGTTACGGTGTCGGTTCGGCCCAGTACTTC. V is TRBV6-5 and J is TRBJ2-5; unclear D gene. Germline V gives CDR1 MNHEY, CDR2 SVGAGI. CDR3 length: 13 amino acids. The V and J ends lost 2 bases and 9 bases respectively, with 13 bases between them.

The CDR3 region is CASSFQGSTDTQYF. The CDR3 DNA is TGTGCCAGCAGCTTCCAGGGGAGCACAGATACGCAGTATTTT. The chain combines TRBV5-5 with TRBJ2-3; tentatively, D is TRBD1 (6 bases). Trimming left V 2 bases short and J 0 bases short, with 7 bases between. The CDR3 consists of 14 residues. The germline V gene has CDR1 SGHKS and CDR2 YYEKEE (reference sequence).

This clone was counted between two and nine times. DNA for the CDR3: TGTGCCAGCAGCTTCCGGGACAGGGGTAGTTACACCTTC. Its translation: CASSFRDRGSYTF. V gene TRBV7-8 combines with J gene TRBJ1-2, with 10 nucleotides matching TRBD1. The CDR3 is made up of 13 amino acids. Trimming cost V 3 bases and J 11 bases; bases outside gene matches: 6. Germline loops: CDR1 SGHVS, CDR2 FQNEAQ. The full variable domain, its missing parts supplied by reference TRBV7-8 and TRBJ1-2, is GAGVSQSPRYKVAKRGQDVALRCDPISGHVSLFWYQQALGQGPEFLTYFQNEAQLDKSGLPSDRFFAERPEGSVSTLKIQRTQQEDSAVYLCASSFRDRGSYTFGSGTRLTVV.

The V call is TRBV3-1 (or the pseudogene TRBV3-2), the J call TRBJ2-5, with 7 bases identical to TRBD1. V shed 4 bases, J shed 2 bases, and the junction held 1 base outside the gene matches. This CDR3 has 13 residues. Germline V gene sequence: CDR1 LGHDT, CDR2 YNNKEL (reference sequence). The CDR3, as DNA: TGTGCCAGCAGCCCCAGGGGGCAAGAGACCCAGTACTTC. Protein product: CASSPRGQETQYF.

This rearrangement joins TRBV24-1 to TRBJ1-2, with 10 bases identical to TRBD1. J lost 6 bases, V lost 4 bases, and 16 bases had no gene match. The CDR3 spans 18 residues. Germline V gene lookup returns CDR1 KGHDR and CDR2 SFDVKD. The CDR3: CATSDRDRGRPYYHGYTF. The CDR3 DNA is TGTGCCACCAGTGACCGTGACAGGGGGCGACCCTATTACCATGGCTACACCTTC.

This chain joins TRBV3-1 (or the pseudogene TRBV3-2) and TRBJ2-1; 10 bases map to TRBD2. After removal of 4 bases from V and 0 bases from J, the junction contained 18 bases not matched to a gene. The CDR3 is made up of 21 amino acids. From germline, CDR1 is LGHDT and CDR2 YNNKEL (reference sequence). The CDR3 spells CASSPGPGASGGPSSYNEQFF. In nucleotides, the CDR3 is TGTGCCAGCAGCCCAGGCCCGGGTGCTAGCGGGGGTCCGAGCTCCTACAATGAGCAGTTCTTC.

The CDR3 sequence: CASSQDTGTEAFF. The CDR3 coding sequence is TGTGCCAGCAGCCAAGATACGGGCACTGAAGCTTTCTTT. The genes are TRBV4-2 and TRBJ1-1; D gene unclear. The CDR3 consists of 13 residues. The V end was cut by 0 bases, the J end by 4 bases, with 6 bases between. Germline assignment: CDR1 LGHNA and CDR2 YNFKEQ.

The chain combines TRBV19 with TRBJ2-6; 7 bases map to TRBD2. The CDR3 consists of 16 residues. The junction had 6 bases not matched to a gene; V was cut back by 5 bases and J by 2 bases. CDR1 and CDR2 from the germline V gene are LNHDA and SQIVND (reference sequence). CDR3 protein: CASSRSGGTGANVLTF. As DNA, the CDR3 is TGTGCCAGTAGTCGATCCGGGGGGACTGGGGCCAACGTCCTGACTTTC. Full variable domain (outside the CDR3, taken from reference TRBV19 and TRBJ2-6): DGGITQSPKYLFRKEGQNVTLSCEQNLNHDAMYWYRQDPGQGLRLIYYSQIVNDFQKGDIAEGYSVSREKKESFPLTVTSAQKNPTAFYLCASSRSGGTGANVLTFGAGSRLTVL.

The CDR3 nucleotides are TGTGCCTGGAGTGCGGGGATCACTGAAGCTTTCTTT. Translating gives CAWSAGITEAFF. The chain uses TRBV30 and TRBJ1-1; the D is unclear. CDR1 and CDR2 from the germline V gene are GTSNPN and SVGIG (reference sequence). V lost 1 base and J 4 bases, leaving 7 bases between the germline ends. The CDR3 has 12 residues.

The chain employs TRBV7-8 and TRBJ1-3, with 8 bases identical to TRBD1. Trimming took 4 bases from V and 0 from J; bases not matched to a gene: 5. Germline V gene data show CDR1 as SGHVS and CDR2 as FQNEAQ. This CDR3 region has 16 residues. The CDR3 region is CASSYRDRGSGNTIYF. The DNA for the CDR3 is TGTGCCAGCAGCTATCGTGACAGGGGCTCTGGAAACACCATATATTTT. Full variable domain (outside the CDR3, taken from reference TRBV7-8 and TRBJ1-3): GAGVSQSPRYKVAKRGQDVALRCDPISGHVSLFWYQQALGQGPEFLTYFQNEAQLDKSGLPSDRFFAERPEGSVSTLKIQRTQQEDSAVYLCASSYRDRGSGNTIYFGEGSWLTVV.

J is TRBJ1-5 and V is TRBV19; D is unclear. There are 14 residues in the CDR3. V shed 1 base and J shed 6 bases, with 10 bases lying between them. Germline loops: CDR1 LNHDA, CDR2 SQIVND (reference sequence). CDR3 sequence: CASSIAGAGQPQHF. CDR3 DNA: TGTGCCAGTAGTATAGCGGGAGCGGGTCAGCCCCAGCATTTT.

The chain carries TRBV10-3 and TRBJ2-1; 7 positions agree with TRBD2. Germline CDR1 and CDR2: ENHRY and SYGVKD. The J segment lost 6 bases and the V segment lost 6 bases, leaving 8 bases of the junction unmatched. CDR3 length: 14 amino acids. CDR3 amino acids: CAIRVSERGNEQFF. CDR3 sequence (DNA): TGTGCCATCAGGGTTTCTGAGCGGGGCAATGAGCAGTTCTTC.

The gene calls are TRBV19 and TRBJ2-1, with D possibly matching TRBD2 (6 bases). The ends were cut back, 3 bases at V and 4 bases at J, with 10 bases in the middle. The germline V gene encodes CDR1 LNHDA and CDR2 SQIVND (reference sequence). The CDR3 extends over 14 amino acids. The CDR3 coding sequence is TGTGCCAGTAGTATGTGGGGGGAGTACAATGAGCAGTTCTTC. Its protein product is CASSMWGEYNEQFF.

The chain links TRBV3-1 (or the pseudogene TRBV3-2) to TRBJ2-1, with 9 positions matching TRBD2. This CDR3 comprises 15 residues. Germline CDR1 reads LGHDT; CDR2 reads YNNKEL (reference sequence). The V and J ends lost 5 bases and 2 bases, in that order; junction bases with no gene match: 4. This CDR3 is CASSWGGGAYNEQFF. The CDR3 coding sequence is TGTGCCAGCAGCTGGGGCGGGGGGGCCTACAATGAGCAGTTCTTC.

V usage is TRBV7-2 and J usage is TRBJ2-3; 8 nucleotides align to TRBD2. The CDR3 consists of 13 residues. Trimming took 3 bases from V and 6 from J; bases not matched to a gene: 2. Per the germline V gene, CDR1 is SGHTA and CDR2 is FQGNSA. DNA of the CDR3: TGTGCCAGCAGCTTTCGGGGGGGGGATACGCAGTATTTT. It specifies CASSFRGGDTQYF. Using reference TRBV7-2 and TRBJ2-3 for the parts outside the CDR3, the full variable domain is GAGVSQSPSNKVTEKGKDVELRCDPISGHTALYWYRQSLGQGLEFLIYFQGNSAPDKSGLPSDRFSAERTGGSVSTLTIQRTQQEDSAVYLCASSFRGGDTQYFGPGTRLTVL.